The 29 T cell receptor beta chains in this list originate from one sample, sequenced in a study of graft-versus-host responses after intestinal transplantation. These receptors' targets are unknown. Sequencing was performed with immunoSEQ multiplex PCR; in TCRdb, only in-frame clones are kept and a portion is missing. The sample lists about 94,000 clones, 75% to 95% occurring once. This specimen was unstimulated CD8+ T cells sorted from spleen or lymph node cells, taken before intestinal transplant. The source is a human donor who received an intestinal transplant.

Worth noting for this clone: In the same sample, other DNA sequences code for this CDR3. The chain uses TRBV5-6 and TRBJ1-5, with D possibly TRBD1 on 5 matching bases. This CDR3 contains 15 residues. V was trimmed by 4 bases and J by 0 bases, leaving 11 bases between them. Per germline, CDR1 SGHDT and CDR2 YYEEEE. CDR3 region: CASSLGQGSNQPQHF. The CDR3 DNA reads as TGTGCCAGCAGCCTAGGGCAGGGTAGCAATCAGCCCCAGCATTTT.

The chain has TRBV28 and TRBJ1-1; 7 nucleotides line up with TRBD1. CDR1 and CDR2 from the germline V gene are MDHEN and SYDVKM. V trimming: 8 bases; J trimming: 1 base; junction bases outside the gene matches: 4. The CDR3 has 13 residues. The CDR3 region is CASRDSRNTEAFF. In DNA, the CDR3 is TGTGCCAGCCGGGACAGCCGGAACACTGAAGCTTTCTTT.

V usage is TRBV9 and J usage is TRBJ1-2, with TRBD1 as a possible D gene (5 bases). The CDR3 extends over 15 amino acids. In germline, CDR1 is SGDLS, CDR2 YYNGEE. The germline V and J ends were trimmed by 4 bases and 5 bases, with 18 bases remaining between them. The CDR3, as DNA: TGTGCCAGCAGCACCCCATCGACAGACTCTTATGGCTACACCTTC. This translates into CASSTPSTDSYGYTF.

The chain employs TRBV5-4 and TRBJ2-2; 8 bases are a match to TRBD2. This CDR3 is built from 18 residues. Germline loops: CDR1 SGHNT, CDR2 YYREEE (reference sequence). The junction had 10 bases not matched to a gene; V was cut back by 0 bases and J by 3 bases. The CDR3 nucleotides read TGTGCCAGCAGCTTGGAATGGGTGACTAGCGAAGACACCGGGGAGCTGTTTTTT. This translates into CASSLEWVTSEDTGELFF.

Comments on this clone: In the same sample, other DNA sequences code for this CDR3. The chain employs TRBV19 and TRBJ2-7; 8 bases match TRBD2. Germline-derived CDR1 and CDR2 are LNHDA and SQIVND (reference sequence). Losses at the gene ends were 5 bases for V and 3 bases for J; bases not matched to a gene: 3. CDR3 size: 13 residues. In DNA form, the CDR3 reads TGTGCCAGTAGTCCTACTAGCGGCTACGAGCAGTACTTC. Its translation is CASSPTSGYEQYF.

The CDR3 coding sequence is TGTGCCAGAAGGGGGAGTACCTACAATGAGCAGTTCTTC. Its protein product is CARRGSTYNEQFF. The chain links TRBV5-8 to TRBJ2-1; D perhaps matches TRBD1 (6 bases). V was clipped by 8 bases and J by 2 bases, with 11 bases between them. From germline, CDR1 is SGHTS and CDR2 YDEGEE. The length of the CDR3 is 13 residues.

The chain uses TRBV5-6 and TRBJ2-1; a possible D gene is TRBD2 (7 bases). V lost 3 bases to trimming and J lost 8 bases, with 12 bases between them. There are 13 residues in the CDR3. The germline V gene encodes CDR1 SGHDT and CDR2 YYEEEE. The CDR3, as DNA: TGTGCCAGCAGCTCGGGGGGCTGGGATGAGCAGTTCTTC. Amino acid sequence: CASSSGGWDEQFF.

DNA of the CDR3: TGCGCCAGCAGCACTGGGACAGGGTCGTTAGCCAAAAACATTCAGTACTTC. It encodes CASSTGTGSLAKNIQYF. The chain links TRBV4-3 to TRBJ2-4, with TRBD1 matching over 9 bases. Germline V gives CDR1 LGHNA, CDR2 YSLEER. V trimming: 5 bases; J trimming: 0 bases; junction bases outside the gene matches: 8. The CDR3 loop spans 17 amino acids.

The sample holds one count of this clone. This sequence joins TRBV27 and TRBJ2-1; 11 positions agree with TRBD2. This CDR3 region has 15 residues. Germline V gene lookup returns CDR1 MNHEY and CDR2 SMNVEV (reference sequence). The J segment lost 5 bases and the V segment lost 7 bases, leaving 7 bases of the junction unmatched. CDR3 loop: CASTQLAGANNEQFF. CDR3 coding DNA: TGTGCCAGCACACAACTAGCGGGGGCCAACAATGAGCAGTTCTTC.

V and J are TRBV5-1 and TRBJ2-1; no clear D gene. Trimming took 4 bases from V and 1 from J, leaving 9 bases between them. CDR1 and CDR2 from the germline V gene are SGHRS and YFSETQ. The CDR3 covers 14 residues. Written as DNA, the CDR3 is TGCGCCAGCAGCAACGGAGCTTCCTACAATGAGCAGTTCTTC. Its protein is CASSNGASYNEQFF.

The rearrangement uses TRBV25-1 and TRBJ2-2, with a possible D match to TRBD1 (6 bases). Looked up from germline, CDR1 is MGHDK and CDR2 is SYGVNS. V was cut by 1 base and J by 5 bases, with 11 bases left in between. The CDR3 runs to 15 residues. In DNA form, the CDR3 reads TGTGCCAGCAGTGAATGGGGGCTCGGGACCGGGGAGCTGTTTTTT. Protein sequence: CASSEWGLGTGELFF.

The chain joins TRBV5-1 to TRBJ2-7; no firm D call. With 4 bases removed from V and 2 bases from J, the gap between germline ends came to 10 bases. The germline V gene has CDR1 SGHRS and CDR2 YFSETQ. The CDR3 is made up of 13 amino acids. CDR3 DNA: TGCGCCAGCAGCATAACAGCCCCCTACGAGCAGTACTTC. Amino acids: CASSITAPYEQYF.

CDR3 amino acids: CASSPHPLAESSYEQYF. The CDR3, as DNA: TGCGCCAGCAGCCCCCACCCCCTAGCGGAGAGCTCCTACGAGCAGTACTTC. The chain joins TRBV4-1 to TRBJ2-7; 7 positions match TRBD2. CDR3 length: 17 residues. In germline, CDR1 is MGHRA, CDR2 YSYEKL. With V trimmed by 4 bases and J by 0 bases, 12 bases remained unmatched.

The rearrangement joins TRBV2 to TRBJ2-3; a weak D match, TRBD2 (6 bases). The V end lost 1 base, the J end lost 9 bases, and 14 bases lay between the germline ends. Germline assignment: CDR1 SNHLY and CDR2 FYNNEI. The length of the CDR3 is 14 residues. The CDR3 coding sequence is TGTGCCAGCAGTGAAGGGGCGGGGTTGGGAACGCAGTATTTT. Translating it yields CASSEGAGLGTQYF.

A single count supports this clone. The V call is TRBV7-6, the J call TRBJ2-2; TRBD1 agrees at 7 bases. From germline, CDR1 is SGHVS and CDR2 FNYEAQ. V shed 3 bases and J 4 bases; nucleotides not matched to a gene: 5. The CDR3 loop spans 15 amino acids. DNA for the CDR3: TGTGCCAGCAGCTTGAGGACAGGAGCCACCGGGGAGCTGTTTTTT. Residues: CASSLRTGATGELFF.

This chain links TRBV4-1 with TRBJ2-1, with TRBD2 matching 8 bases. This CDR3 contains 16 residues. CDR1 MGHRA and CDR2 YSYEKL come from the germline V gene. With 2 bases clipped from V and 2 bases from J, the junction kept 5 bases outside the gene matches. CDR3 sequence reads: CASSQRSAGAYNEQFF. CDR3 DNA: TGCGCCAGCAGCCAAAGGTCAGCGGGGGCCTACAATGAGCAGTTCTTC.

This chain connects TRBV6-5 to TRBJ1-1; D gene unclear. The CDR3 has 13 amino acids. V lost 5 bases and J 1 base, leaving 8 bases between the germline ends. CDR1 MNHEY and CDR2 SVGAGI come from the germline V gene. DNA for the CDR3: TGTGCCAGCAGTCGAGATGAGAACACTGAAGCTTTCTTT. Translated, it gives CASSRDENTEAFF.

This chain uses TRBV5-1 with TRBJ2-7, with unresolved D. Trimming stripped 0 bases from V and 3 bases from J, with 13 bases between. The CDR3 has 15 residues. The germline CDR1 and CDR2 sequences are SGHRS and YFSETQ. CDR3 nucleotide sequence: TGCGCCAGCAGCTTGGGCCCAGTGCCCAGCTACGAGCAGTACTTC. Protein: CASSLGPVPSYEQYF.

This chain uses TRBV19 with TRBJ1-6, with TRBD1 matching 9 bases. Unmatched junction bases numbered 4, after V lost 6 bases and J lost 7 bases. The CDR3 contains 14 residues. Germline V gene lookup returns CDR1 LNHDA and CDR2 SQIVND (reference sequence). The CDR3, as DNA: TGTGCCAGTAGCCCCGGGACAGGGAATTCACCCCTCCACTTT. Translating it yields CASSPGTGNSPLHF.

V gene TRBV5-6 combines with J gene TRBJ2-6, with 8 bases lining up with TRBD1. CDR3 length: 18 amino acids. Germline V gene lookup returns CDR1 SGHDT and CDR2 YYEEEE. V lost 0 bases to trimming and J lost 1 base; unmatched junction nucleotides: 6. The CDR3, as DNA: TGTGCCAGCAGCTTGGTTTGGACAGGGACTTCTGGGGCCAACGTCCTGACTTTC. Protein product: CASSLVWTGTSGANVLTF.

V is TRBV19 and J is TRBJ1-3; D perhaps matches TRBD1 (6 bases). The CDR3 covers 14 residues. V was clipped by 7 bases and J by 2 bases, with 12 bases between them. CDR1 and CDR2 (germline): LNHDA, SQIVND (reference sequence). The CDR3 DNA sequence: TGTGCCAGTACCCCACAGGGAGCTGGAAACACCATATATTTT. Translating it yields CASTPQGAGNTIYF. The full variable domain, in which reference TRBV19 and TRBJ1-3 provide the parts outside the CDR3, is DGGITQSPKYLFRKEGQNVTLSCEQNLNHDAMYWYRQDPGQGLRLIYYSQIVNDFQKGDIAEGYSVSREKKESFPLTVTSAQKNPTAFYLCASTPQGAGNTIYFGEGSWLTVV.

This clone was detected once. The V and J genes are TRBV6-5 and TRBJ2-2; D unresolved. This CDR3 has 16 residues. Germline V gene data show CDR1 as MNHEY and CDR2 as SVGAGI. V gave up 0 bases and J gave up 1 base, with 9 bases separating them. The chain's CDR3 is CASSYSEYLNTGELFF. The CDR3 region has the DNA TGTGCCAGCAGTTACTCGGAGTATTTGAACACCGGGGAGCTGTTTTTT.

To note about this clone: The sample contains more than one DNA sequence encoding this CDR3. The V gene is TRBV19, the J gene TRBJ2-7; 12 positions agree with TRBD1. Per the germline V gene, CDR1 is LNHDA and CDR2 is SQIVND (reference sequence). V trimming: 3 bases; J trimming: 4 bases; junction bases outside the gene matches: 1. The CDR3 runs to 14 residues. The CDR3 sequence is CASSMGQGAYEQYF. The DNA for the CDR3 is TGTGCCAGTAGTATGGGACAGGGGGCTTACGAGCAGTACTTC.

The genes are TRBV4-2 and TRBJ1-2; D is possibly TRBD1 (5 bases). V lost 0 bases and J lost 7, with 15 bases in between. The germline gives CDR1 LGHNA, CDR2 YNFKEQ. The CDR3 runs 15 residues. CDR3 loop: CASSQDPRPGGGYTF. CDR3 nucleotide sequence: TGTGCCAGCAGCCAAGATCCACGGCCGGGGGGTGGCTACACCTTC.

Points on this clone: Different DNA sequences within this sample yield the same CDR3. This rearrangement joins TRBV9 to TRBJ2-7; weak D call: TRBD2 (6 bases). The CDR3 totals 14 residues. V lost 2 bases and J lost 3, with 12 bases in between. Germline values: CDR1 SGDLS, CDR2 YYNGEE. The CDR3 DNA sequence: TGTGCCAGCAGCGTCGCCGAGGGAGGCTACGAGCAGTACTTC. It specifies CASSVAEGGYEQYF.

The V gene is TRBV7-8, the J gene TRBJ2-7; possibly TRBD2 for D (6 bases). Germline V gives CDR1 SGHVS, CDR2 FQNEAQ. The CDR3 loop spans 16 amino acids. V dropped 3 bases and J dropped 0 bases, with 15 bases sitting between them. The CDR3 loop reads CASSFIGRGSSYEQYF. CDR3 bases: TGTGCCAGCAGCTTCATCGGCCGGGGGAGCTCCTACGAGCAGTACTTC.

This rearrangement joins TRBV19 to TRBJ1-2; 7 bases align to TRBD1. The V and J ends lost 6 bases and 3 bases, in that order; junction bases with no gene match: 4. The CDR3 totals 13 residues. Germline assignment: CDR1 LNHDA and CDR2 SQIVND (reference sequence). As DNA, the CDR3 is TGTGCCAGTAGCCTTGACAGGGACTATGGCTACACCTTC. It specifies CASSLDRDYGYTF.

V gene TRBV4-1 combines with J gene TRBJ2-7; 7 nucleotides line up with TRBD2. Trimming at V came to 3 bases and at J to 2 bases, leaving 7 bases not matched to a gene. The CDR3 has 15 residues. CDR1 MGHRA and CDR2 YSYEKL come from the germline V gene. The CDR3 sequence: CASSQFLAETYEQYF. CDR3 sequence (DNA): TGCGCCAGCAGCCAGTTCCTAGCGGAGACCTACGAGCAGTACTTC.

The count of this clone is one. The gene calls are TRBV5-4 and TRBJ1-1, with 10 bases lining up with TRBD1. Unmatched junction bases numbered 5, after V lost 4 bases and J lost 5 bases. The CDR3 length is 14 residues. CDR1 and CDR2 from the germline V gene are SGHNT and YYREEE (reference sequence). CDR3 nucleotides: TGTGCCAGCAGCCGGATGGACAGGGGGACTGAAGCTTTCTTT. Protein product: CASSRMDRGTEAFF.